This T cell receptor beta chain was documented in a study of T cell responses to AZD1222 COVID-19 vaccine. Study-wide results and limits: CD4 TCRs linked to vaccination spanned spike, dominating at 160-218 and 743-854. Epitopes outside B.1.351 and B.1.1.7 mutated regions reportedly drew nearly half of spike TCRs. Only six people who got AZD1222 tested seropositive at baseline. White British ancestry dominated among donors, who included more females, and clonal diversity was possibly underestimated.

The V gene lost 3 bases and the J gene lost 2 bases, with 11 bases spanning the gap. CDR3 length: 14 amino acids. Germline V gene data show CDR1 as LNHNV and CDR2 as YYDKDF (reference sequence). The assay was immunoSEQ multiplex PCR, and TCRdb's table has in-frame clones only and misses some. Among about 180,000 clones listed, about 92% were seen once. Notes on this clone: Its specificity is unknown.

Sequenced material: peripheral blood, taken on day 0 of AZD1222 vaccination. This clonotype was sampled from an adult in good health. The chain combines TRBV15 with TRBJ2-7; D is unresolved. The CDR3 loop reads CATSSDRTPYEQYF. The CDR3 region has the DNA TGTGCCACCAGCAGTGATAGGACCCCCTACGAGCAGTACTTC.